A selection of T cell receptor beta chains follows, all from one sample in a study of shared clonotypes between healthy human individuals. TCRdb's copy holds only in-frame clones and misses some; the assay was immunoSEQ multiplex PCR. The data contain around 1.6 million clones, 95% to 99% of them seen just once; the ten biggest clones take up 0.4% to 0.45%. Sequenced input: naive CD4+ T cells sorted from blood. The receptors here all came from a man aged 30 to 39 in good health. Each CDR3 is given with its conserved first and last residue. Each record gives: D gene, CDR3 length, V gene, clone size, J gene, CDR3 protein, CDR3 DNA. The D gene is left open where the match is weak. Some rows have no size entry. The others give once, few or many, or a class for an expanded clone.

-	15	TRBV25-1	-	TRBJ2-5	CASSTQLGNQETQYF	TGTGCCAGCAGTACCCAGCTCGGGAACCAAGAGACCCAGTACTTC
-	14	TRBV27	-	TRBJ2-7	CASSHKRASYEQYF	TGTGCCAGCAGTCACAAGCGGGCCTCCTACGAGCAGTACTTC
-	11	TRBV20-1	-	TRBJ1-2	CSAQIIYRNTF	TGCAGTGCCCAAATCATATATCGTAACACCTTC
TRBD1	15	TRBV2	-	TRBJ2-7	CASSLGWDRTYEQYF	TGTGCCAGCAGTTTGGGCTGGGACAGAACCTACGAGCAGTACTTC
TRBD2	12	TRBV28	-	TRBJ2-7	CAGSGGADEQYF	TGTGCCGGCTCCGGGGGGGCCGACGAGCAGTACTTC
TRBD1	16	TRBV6-1	-	TRBJ2-1	CASSDWTGSSYNEQFF	TGTGCCAGCAGTGACTGGACAGGGAGCTCCTACAATGAGCAGTTCTTC
-	14	TRBV7-2	once	TRBJ2-2	CASSLARQSGELFF	TGTGCCAGCAGCTTAGCGCGCCAGTCCGGGGAGCTGTTTTTT
-	14	TRBV19	once	TRBJ1-1	CASSIGTPNTEAFF	TGTGCCAGTAGTATAGGTACGCCGAACACTGAAGCTTTCTTT
-	12	TRBV14	-	TRBJ2-1	CASSRGSYEQFF	TGTGCCAGCAGCCGGGGGAGCTATGAGCAGTTCTTC
TRBD1	17	TRBV2	-	TRBJ2-1	CASSEAPQGAGGDEQFF	TGTGCCAGCAGTGAAGCTCCCCAGGGGGCAGGAGGCGATGAGCAGTTCTTC
TRBD1	14	TRBV28	-	TRBJ2-2	CASSGDRESWELFF	TGTGCCAGCAGTGGGGACAGGGAGTCCTGGGAGCTGTTTTTT
-	14	TRBV19	-	TRBJ2-2	CASTHLAGPGELFF	TGTGCCAGTACTCATCTGGCTGGACCCGGGGAGCTGTTTTTT
TRBD2	13	TRBV6-5	-	TRBJ2-7	CASSWGGSGEQYF	TGTGCCAGCAGTTGGGGGGGTAGCGGGGAGCAGTACTTC
TRBD1	15	TRBV6-5	-	TRBJ2-2	CATRVGTENTGELFF	TGTGCCACCAGGGTCGGGACAGAGAACACCGGGGAGCTGTTTTTT
-	14	TRBV7-9	once	TRBJ1-2	CASSSNRLSYGYTF	TGTGCCAGCAGCTCTAACAGGCTTAGCTATGGCTACACCTTC
TRBD2	18	TRBV9	once	TRBJ2-4	CASSPRTSGRATKNIQYF	TGTGCCAGCAGCCCGCGGACTAGCGGGAGGGCCACCAAAAACATTCAGTACTTC
-	13	TRBV11-2	-	TRBJ2-3	CASSQRGTDTQYF	TGTGCCAGCAGCCAAAGGGGGACAGATACGCAGTATTTT
-	12	TRBV29-1	-	TRBJ1-5	CSVGGLDQPQHF	TGCAGCGTTGGAGGGCTTGATCAGCCCCAGCATTTT
TRBD1	15	TRBV7-7	once	TRBJ1-3	CASSQGAGAGNTIYF	TGTGCTAGCAGCCAGGGGGCTGGTGCTGGAAACACCATATATTTT
TRBD1	16	TRBV18	-	TRBJ1-2	CASSPLLDRGDRGYTF	TGTGCCAGCTCACCACTCCTGGACAGGGGTGATCGTGGCTACACCTTC
TRBD2	18	TRBV28	-	TRBJ2-7	CASSPARLAGGPRREQYF	TGTGCCAGCAGTCCCGCCAGACTAGCGGGAGGCCCCAGGAGGGAGCAGTACTTC
-	15	TRBV7-2	-	TRBJ1-3	CASSPRQSSGNTIYF	TGTGCCAGCAGCCCAAGACAGAGCTCTGGAAACACCATATATTTT
TRBD2	16	TRBV18	-	TRBJ2-1	CASSPGGAGVGNEQFF	TGTGCCAGCTCACCTGGAGGAGCGGGAGTAGGTAATGAGCAGTTCTTC
-	11	TRBV20-1	-	TRBJ2-5	CSARDLQTQYF	TGCAGTGCTAGAGATTTACAGACCCAGTACTTC
-	15	TRBV9	-	TRBJ1-1	CASSVALWDANEAFF	TGTGCCAGCAGCGTAGCTTTGTGGGATGCCAATGAAGCTTTCTTT
TRBD1	13	TRBV10-2	-	TRBJ2-7	CASNRGPTYEQYF	TGCGCCAGCAACAGGGGGCCAACCTACGAGCAGTACTTC
-	14	TRBV5-1	-	TRBJ2-7	CASSLRQASYEQYF	TGCGCCAGCAGCTTACGACAGGCTTCCTACGAGCAGTACTTC
-	16	TRBV18	-	TRBJ2-2	CASSPRLVEGTGELFF	TGTGCCAGCTCACCACGACTAGTCGAAGGGACCGGGGAGCTGTTTTTT
-	14	TRBV5-1	once	TRBJ2-3	CASSLGPNTDTQYF	TGCGCCAGCAGCCTCGGACCTAATACAGATACGCAGTATTTT
-	13	TRBV27	once	TRBJ2-7	CASSLLGPYEQYF	TGTGCCAGCAGTTTATTGGGTCCCTACGAGCAGTACTTC
TRBD1	16	TRBV19	-	TRBJ2-3	CASSMAGQGWTDTQYF	TGTGCCAGTAGTATGGCTGGACAGGGGTGGACAGATACGCAGTATTTT
TRBD2	15	TRBV18	-	TRBJ2-1	CASSPLAGDYNEQFF	TGTGCCAGCTCACCGCTAGCGGGAGACTACAATGAGCAGTTCTTC
TRBD2	16	TRBV9	-	TRBJ2-3	CASSDRTSGSPDTQYF	TGTGCCAGCAGCGATAGGACTAGCGGGAGCCCAGATACGCAGTATTTT
-	12	TRBV27	-	TRBJ1-5	CASSRTMEPQHF	TGTGCCAGCAGCCGTACGATGGAGCCCCAGCATTTT
TRBD1	14	TRBV5-1	-	TRBJ2-7	CASSPGQGVYEQYF	TGCGCCAGCAGTCCGGGACAGGGGGTTTACGAGCAGTACTTC
-	13	TRBV11-3	-	TRBJ2-2	CASSLGTSGELFF	TGTGCCAGCAGCTTAGGAACGTCGGGGGAGCTGTTTTTT
TRBD1	14	TRBV18	-	TRBJ2-7	CASSPTTGGGEQYF	TGTGCCAGCTCACCAACGACAGGGGGCGGCGAGCAGTACTTC
-	13	TRBV2	-	TRBJ2-1	CASSPQIHNEQFF	TGTGCCAGCAGCCCCCAGATCCACAATGAGCAGTTCTTC
TRBD2	15	TRBV6-4	-	TRBJ2-7	CASSELAGALGEQYF	TGTGCCAGCAGTGAGCTAGCGGGTGCCCTAGGGGAGCAGTACTTC
TRBD2	16	TRBV5-4	-	TRBJ2-7	CASSLAGSGGSYEQYF	TGTGCCAGCAGCTTGGCCGGTAGCGGGGGTTCCTACGAGCAGTACTTC
-	14	TRBV5-1	-	TRBJ1-1	CASSLEGPVTEAFF	TGCGCCAGCAGCTTGGAGGGTCCGGTCACTGAAGCTTTCTTT
-	13	TRBV28	-	TRBJ1-2	CASGQGADYGYTF	TGTGCCAGCGGTCAAGGGGCTGACTATGGCTACACCTTC
-	12	TRBV28	-	TRBJ1-2	CASSGTSYGYTF	TGTGCCAGCAGTGGGACATCTTACGGCTACACCTTC
-	15	TRBV10-2	-	TRBJ1-5	CASSERAGEYQPQHF	TGCGCCAGCAGTGAGCGGGCCGGGGAATATCAGCCCCAGCATTTT
-	14	TRBV4-2	-	TRBJ1-2	CASSQELSGYGYTF	TGTGCCAGCAGCCAAGAGTTGTCGGGGTATGGCTACACCTTC
TRBD2	16	TRBV18	-	TRBJ2-7	CASSPRPSGGTYEQYF	TGTGCCAGCTCGCCACGGCCTAGCGGGGGAACCTACGAGCAGTACTTC